The 27 T cell receptor beta chains below come from one sample, sequenced in a study of OX40 agonist ivuxolimab in advanced cancers. Only in-frame clones appear in the TCRdb table, and some are missing; sequencing was by immunoSEQ multiplex PCR. The sample gives 70,000 to 95,000 clones, around four fifths of which show up once; 0.76% is in the top ten. The sample here was CD4+ or CD8+ T cells sorted from blood, taken in a trial of the OX40 agonist ivuxolimab. The receptors were sampled from an adult with an advanced solid tumor such as melanoma, head and neck, liver or kidney cancer.

V is TRBV7-8 and J is TRBJ2-7; TRBD2 aligns across 7 bases. V gave up 5 bases and J gave up 0 bases; unmatched junction bases: 16. The CDR3 has 18 residues. Looked up from germline, CDR1 is SGHVS and CDR2 is FQNEAQ. The CDR3 loop is CASSPARASRGSSYEQYF. The CDR3 coding sequence is TGTGCCAGCAGCCCGGCCCGGGCCTCGCGGGGGAGCTCCTACGAGCAGTACTTC.

The chain uses TRBV6-1 and TRBJ1-5; TRBD1 matches at 9 bases. The CDR3 consists of 16 residues. Germline V gene sequence: CDR1 MNHNS, CDR2 SASEGT. V shed 4 bases, J shed 6 bases, and the junction held 10 bases outside the gene matches. CDR3 nucleotide sequence: TGTGCCAGCAGTGCTTCCGGACAGGGGCGTTTTCAGCCCCAGCATTTT. Translating it yields CASSASGQGRFQPQHF.

The chain is built from TRBV9 and TRBJ2-5; D is possibly TRBD1 or TRBD2 (6 bases each). Germline CDR1 reads SGDLS; CDR2 reads YYNGEE. The CDR3 is made up of 14 amino acids. The V and J ends lost 4 bases and 1 base respectively, with 11 bases between them. The CDR3 nucleotides read TGTGCCAGCAGCAGGGGGGACCGCCAAGAGACCCAGTACTTC. It encodes CASSRGDRQETQYF.

The chain links TRBV7-6 to TRBJ2-5, with TRBD2 matching 15 bases. Trimming at V came to 4 bases and at J to 6 bases, leaving 6 bases not matched to a gene. Germline CDR1 is SGHVS and CDR2 is FNYEAQ. The CDR3 is made up of 16 amino acids. CDR3 sequence reads: CASSSWTSGGAKTQYF. The CDR3 nucleotides read TGTGCCAGCAGCTCCTGGACTAGCGGGGGGGCAAAGACCCAGTACTTC.

V gene TRBV28 combines with J gene TRBJ2-3; D is ambiguous. CDR1 MDHEN and CDR2 SYDVKM come from the germline V gene. The length of the CDR3 is 14 residues. V was trimmed by 4 bases and J by 2 bases, leaving 10 bases between them. The CDR3 sequence: CASSSPGSTDTQYF. The CDR3 DNA is TGTGCCAGCAGTTCCCCTGGGTCCACAGATACGCAGTATTTT.

The chain combines TRBV11-2 with TRBJ2-3; D is undetermined. The germline V gene encodes CDR1 SGHAT and CDR2 FQNNGV. V was trimmed by 1 base and J by 0 bases, leaving 5 bases between them. The CDR3 totals 14 residues. The CDR3 nucleotides read TGTGCCAGCAGCTTAGGGGCAAGCACAGATACGCAGTATTTT. Amino acids: CASSLGASTDTQYF.

The chain is built from TRBV11-3 and TRBJ1-2, with TRBD1 matching over 7 bases. This CDR3 is built from 13 residues. Per the germline V gene, CDR1 is SGHNT and CDR2 is YENEEA. V gave up 3 bases and J gave up 6 bases; unmatched junction bases: 4. DNA of the CDR3: TGTGCCAGCAGCTTGGCAGGGGGTAATGGCTACACCTTC. It codes for CASSLAGGNGYTF.

The V call is TRBV2, the J call TRBJ2-3; D ambiguous. The CDR3 loop spans 12 amino acids. V lost 5 bases and J 6 bases, leaving 9 bases between the germline ends. CDR1 is SNHLY and CDR2 is FYNNEI in the germline V gene. The CDR3 loop reads CASSSLGDTQYF. The CDR3 nucleotides are TGTGCCAGCAGTTCCCTGGGGGATACGCAGTATTTT.

With respect to this clone: Other DNA sequences in the same sample also yield this CDR3. This chain connects TRBV2 to TRBJ1-5; TRBD1 might be the D (5 bases). Between the trimmed V and J ends, which lost 2 bases and 4 bases, there was a span of 9 bases. This CDR3 has 14 residues. Germline CDR1 is SNHLY and CDR2 is FYNNEI. The CDR3 region is CASSEQGGNQPQHF. DNA for the CDR3: TGTGCCAGCAGTGAACAGGGAGGAAATCAGCCCCAGCATTTT.

This chain connects TRBV7-9 to TRBJ1-5; D gene unclear. Germline-derived CDR1 and CDR2 are SEHNR and FQNEAQ (reference sequence). This CDR3 has 14 amino acids. The ends were cut back, 1 base at V and 0 bases at J, with 4 bases in the middle. The CDR3 DNA is TGTGCCAGCAGCTTAGGGTATAGCAATCAGCCCCAGCATTTT. This sequence encodes CASSLGYSNQPQHF.

The V gene is TRBV5-6, the J gene TRBJ2-1; 8 nucleotides align to TRBD2. The J segment lost 7 bases and the V segment lost 2 bases, leaving 8 bases of the junction unmatched. Germline V gives CDR1 SGHDT, CDR2 YYEEEE. This CDR3 is built from 15 residues. The CDR3 bases are TGTGCCAGCAGCTTCGCGGCTAGCGGGTGGAATGAGCAGTTCTTC. Its translation: CASSFAASGWNEQFF.

This clone was seen just once. The chain combines TRBV18 with TRBJ2-4, with no clear D. This CDR3 comprises 15 residues. Germline values: CDR1 KGHSH, CDR2 LQKENI. Trimming cost V 1 base and J 0 bases, with 7 bases left between them. CDR3 region: CASSPQELAKNIQYF. The CDR3, as DNA: TGTGCCAGCTCACCACAGGAATTAGCCAAAAACATTCAGTACTTC.

The V and J genes are TRBV30 and TRBJ2-4; 11 bases fit TRBD1. V shed 1 base and J 2 bases; nucleotides not matched to a gene: 13. The CDR3 is 19 residues long. Per germline, CDR1 GTSNPN and CDR2 SVGIG (reference sequence). CDR3 in DNA: TGTGCCTGGAGTGGGGGACAGGGGGAATTGGCAGGGTCCAAAAACATTCAGTACTTC. Protein: CAWSGGQGELAGSKNIQYF.

The J gene is TRBJ1-1, the V gene TRBV27, with TRBD1 matching 7 bases. The V gene end was trimmed by 2 bases and the J gene end by 2 bases; junction bases not matched to a gene: 5. Germline assignment: CDR1 MNHEY and CDR2 SMNVEV (reference sequence). The CDR3 has 15 amino acids. Here the CDR3 reads CASSLPDRYNTEAFF. In DNA form, the CDR3 reads TGTGCCAGCAGTTTACCGGACAGGTATAACACTGAAGCTTTCTTT.

The chain carries TRBV2 and TRBJ2-2; 7 nucleotides align to TRBD1. With V trimmed by 6 bases and J by 0 bases, 4 bases remained unmatched. The CDR3 contains 15 residues. Germline V gene data show CDR1 as SNHLY and CDR2 as FYNNEI. Here the CDR3 reads CASRRQGSNTGELFF. The CDR3 bases are TGTGCCAGCAGGAGACAGGGCTCGAACACCGGGGAGCTGTTTTTT.

This chain connects TRBV27 to TRBJ2-3; D may be TRBD1 (7 bases). This CDR3 spans 16 amino acids. Germline values: CDR1 MNHEY, CDR2 SMNVEV (reference sequence). V lost 6 bases to trimming and J lost 4 bases, with 20 bases between them. This CDR3 is CASSVPGDRRPDTQYF. For the CDR3, the DNA is TGTGCCAGCAGCGTCCCGGGGGACAGACGACCAGATACGCAGTATTTT.

This clone was observed a few times. This chain links TRBV5-1 with TRBJ2-3; D might be TRBD1 (6 bases). The length of the CDR3 is 13 residues. The germline V gene encodes CDR1 SGHRS and CDR2 YFSETQ. Trimming pared 4 bases from V and 14 bases from J, leaving 20 bases between. The CDR3 DNA reads as TGCGCCAGCAGCACCCCGGCGGCAGGGGCCCTGTATTTT. This translates into CASSTPAAGALYF.

The chain is built from TRBV27 and TRBJ2-5, with 7 bases identical to TRBD2. The J call may be mistaken, given a closer DNA end match to TRBJ2-7. Germline V gene sequence: CDR1 MNHEY, CDR2 SMNVEV (reference sequence). The CDR3 runs 13 residues. The CDR3: CASSRLAGYEQYF. DNA of the CDR3: TGTGCCAGCAGCCGACTAGCTGGGTACGAGCAGTACTTC.

The chain joins TRBV5-4 to TRBJ2-7; 10 bases align to TRBD2. There are 13 residues in the CDR3. With V trimmed by 3 bases and J by 11 bases, 8 bases remained unmatched. Germline loops: CDR1 SGHNT, CDR2 YYREEE (reference sequence). The CDR3 region is CASSYGPLAGKYF. CDR3 coding DNA: TGTGCCAGCAGCTACGGTCCACTAGCGGGGAAGTACTTC.

The chain recombines TRBV4-1 with TRBJ2-5; D is undetermined. CDR3 size: 14 residues. Germline assignment: CDR1 MGHRA and CDR2 YSYEKL. V lost 0 bases and J lost 0, with 5 bases in between. The CDR3 spells CASSQDSDQETQYF. The CDR3 bases are TGCGCCAGCAGCCAAGATTCGGACCAAGAGACCCAGTACTTC.

The rearrangement uses TRBV4-3 and TRBJ1-4, with 9 nucleotides matching TRBD1. This CDR3 spans 15 amino acids. In germline, CDR1 is LGHNA, CDR2 YSLEER. The junction had 4 bases not matched to a gene; V was cut back by 1 base and J by 7 bases. CDR3 DNA sequence: TGCGCCAGCAGCCAAGCTTTGGACAGGGGTGAAAAACTGTTTTTT. Translation gives CASSQALDRGEKLFF.

J is TRBJ1-4 and V is TRBV7-2, with 8 nucleotides matching TRBD1. The CDR3 loop spans 14 amino acids. Trimming cost V 5 bases and J 8 bases; bases outside gene matches: 7. Germline V gives CDR1 SGHTA, CDR2 FQGNSA. Written as DNA, the CDR3 is TGTGCCAGCAGCACCGGACAGGGAGGCGAAAAACTGTTTTTT. Residues: CASSTGQGGEKLFF. The full variable domain, its missing parts supplied by reference TRBV7-2 and TRBJ1-4, is GAGVSQSPSNKVTEKGKDVELRCDPISGHTALYWYRQSLGQGLEFLIYFQGNSAPDKSGLPSDRFSAERTGGSVSTLTIQRTQQEDSAVYLCASSTGQGGEKLFFGSGTQLSVL.

This chain connects TRBV18 to TRBJ2-7; D may be TRBD1 (5 bases). V dropped 1 base and J dropped 4 bases, with 14 bases sitting between them. Germline V gene sequence: CDR1 KGHSH, CDR2 LQKENI. The CDR3 sequence is 15 residues long. The CDR3 here is CASSPRQGGTYEQYF. Here the CDR3 DNA reads TGTGCCAGCTCACCACGGCAGGGTGGAACTTACGAGCAGTACTTC.

The rearrangement uses TRBV19 and TRBJ1-3, with TRBD1 identical over 8 bases. V was clipped by 7 bases and J by 6 bases; unmatched bases: 8. Per germline, CDR1 LNHDA and CDR2 SQIVND (reference sequence). This CDR3 spans 14 amino acids. CDR3 residues: CASKRGQGVNTIYF. The CDR3, as DNA: TGTGCCAGTAAGAGAGGACAGGGTGTAAACACCATATATTTT.

The gene calls are TRBV29-1 and TRBJ2-7, with 7 bases aligning to TRBD1. This CDR3 spans 12 amino acids. The V gene's germline CDR1 is SQVTM and CDR2 ANQGSEA. V gave up 5 bases and J gave up 7 bases; unmatched junction bases: 8. The CDR3 nucleotides read TGCAGCGTTTCCCGGGACAGCAAGGAGCAGTACTTC. Amino acids: CSVSRDSKEQYF.

V usage is TRBV5-1 and J usage is TRBJ2-7; possible D gene TRBD2, 5 bases. Trimming took off 0 bases at V and 1 base at J, with 5 bases between the two ends. Germline-derived CDR1 and CDR2 are SGHRS and YFSETQ. The CDR3 is 13 residues long. CDR3 DNA: TGCGCCAGCAGCTTGGCGGGGTCCTACGAGCAGTACTTC. Amino acid sequence: CASSLAGSYEQYF.

This clone was seen once. The chain couples TRBV12-5 to TRBJ1-2, with 9 bases that match TRBD1. The CDR3 extends over 14 amino acids. The germline CDR1 and CDR2 sequences are LGHNT and FRNRAP. The V segment lost 1 base and the J segment 7 bases; nucleotides outside the gene matches: 4. The CDR3 sequence is CASGLAMTGGGYTF. Here the CDR3 DNA reads TGTGCTAGTGGTTTGGCGATGACAGGGGGTGGCTACACCTTC.